These 26 T cell receptor beta chains were all obtained from the same sample, sequenced in a study of blood T cell repertoires in COVID-19. The protocol was immunoSEQ multiplex PCR, while the TCRdb copy is restricted to in-frame clones and leaves out a portion. This table holds some 41,000 clones, roughly nine tenths found once. The sample comprised peripheral blood. These receptors all come from a woman in her 30s in a cohort sampled during active COVID-19.

The chain uses TRBV6-2 or TRBV6-3 and TRBJ2-7, with D hard to call. The germline CDR1 and CDR2 sequences are MNHEY and SVGEGT. Between the trimmed V and J ends, which lost 0 bases and 7 bases, there was a span of 16 bases. The CDR3 loop spans 15 amino acids. CDR3 sequence (DNA): TGTGCCAGCAGTTACTCGAAAACCCCCCCGAGGGAGCAGTACTTC. Residues: CASSYSKTPPREQYF.

This clone was counted a single time. This sequence joins TRBV11-3 and TRBJ2-5; 13 nucleotides agree with TRBD2. V shed 5 bases and J 4 bases; nucleotides not matched to a gene: 7. Germline-derived CDR1 and CDR2 are SGHNT and YENEEA. CDR3 length: 16 amino acids. Written as DNA, the CDR3 is TGTGCCAGCAGCGGACTAGCGGGAGTGTTGCGAGAGACCCAGTACTTC. Amino acids: CASSGLAGVLRETQYF.

The chain carries TRBV4-2 and TRBJ2-3; 7 positions agree with TRBD2. CDR3 length: 16 amino acids. The V segment lost 4 bases and the J segment 0 bases; nucleotides outside the gene matches: 7. The germline V gene has CDR1 LGHNA and CDR2 YNFKEQ. CDR3 protein: CASSLRGGSSTDTQYF. The CDR3 nucleotides read TGTGCCAGCAGCCTGCGCGGGGGAAGTAGCACAGATACGCAGTATTTT.

This sequence joins TRBV5-5 and TRBJ2-1; TRBD1 agrees at 8 bases. Germline trimming cut 7 bases from V and 7 bases from J; bases unmatched to any gene: 13. Germline lookup yields CDR1 SGHKS and CDR2 YYEKEE (reference sequence). The CDR3 runs 15 residues. The CDR3 DNA reads TGTGCCAGCTTTCCCCCCTGGACAGGGTCGAATGAGCAGTTCTTC. Its translation is CASFPPWTGSNEQFF.

This chain connects TRBV6-5 to TRBJ2-7; 7 bases map to TRBD2. The CDR3 is 16 amino acids. J gave up 7 bases and V 2 bases, and 14 bases lay outside the gene matches. Germline loops: CDR1 MNHEY, CDR2 SVGAGI. In nucleotides, the CDR3 is TGTGCCAGCAGTTACCAGGGAGGGCCTACGGGTGGGGAGCAGTACTTC. Translating gives CASSYQGGPTGGEQYF.

V is TRBV9 and J is TRBJ1-2, with D hard to call. Germline CDR1 reads SGDLS; CDR2 reads YYNGEE. The V gene lost 0 bases and the J gene lost 2 bases, with 8 bases spanning the gap. The CDR3 loop spans 14 amino acids. The CDR3 sequence: CASSVASGNYGYTF. The CDR3 bases are TGTGCCAGCAGCGTAGCGTCGGGGAACTATGGCTACACCTTC.

V gene TRBV6-7 combines with J gene TRBJ2-1; possible D gene TRBD2, 6 bases. TRBV6-7 has ORF status, its function being uncertain. This CDR3 has 17 amino acids. The ends were cut back, 3 bases at V and 5 bases at J, with 20 bases in the middle. The CDR3 is CASSYGVGAIADNEQFF. CDR3 coding DNA: TGTGCCAGCAGTTATGGGGTTGGGGCCATAGCGGACAATGAGCAGTTCTTC.

The chain combines TRBV10-1 with TRBJ2-3; TRBD2 aligns across 10 bases. From germline, CDR1 is WNHNN and CDR2 SYGVQD (reference sequence). The CDR3 consists of 16 residues. V was pared by 0 bases and J by 4 bases, with 4 bases of the junction left unmatched. The CDR3 nucleotides read TGCGCCAGCAGTGAGTCTAGCGGGAGGAGGGCAGATACGCAGTATTTT. It codes for CASSESSGRRADTQYF.

V is TRBV19 and J is TRBJ2-5; 9 bases align to TRBD2. This CDR3 is built from 14 residues. Germline-derived CDR1 and CDR2 are LNHDA and SQIVND (reference sequence). Losses at the gene ends were 6 bases for V and 4 bases for J; bases not matched to a gene: 6. The CDR3: CASSRKAGGETQYF. As DNA, the CDR3 is TGTGCCAGTAGCCGTAAAGCGGGAGGAGAGACCCAGTACTTC.

The chain joins TRBV4-1 to TRBJ1-2; 7 bases map to TRBD1. The junction had 9 bases not matched to a gene; V was cut back by 4 bases and J by 4 bases. The CDR3 has 15 residues. Germline CDR1 is MGHRA and CDR2 is YSYEKL. CDR3 residues: CASSPSRGATYGYTF. The CDR3 DNA sequence: TGCGCCAGCAGCCCTTCCAGGGGGGCCACCTATGGCTACACCTTC.

The V and J genes are TRBV15 and TRBJ2-6; 9 bases fit TRBD2. V gave up 5 bases and J gave up 0 bases; unmatched junction bases: 5. CDR1 is LNHNV, CDR2 YYDKDF, per germline (reference sequence). The CDR3 is 17 residues long. CDR3: CATSGRLAVSGANVLTF. Here the CDR3 DNA reads TGTGCCACCAGCGGGAGACTAGCGGTCTCTGGGGCCAACGTCCTGACTTTC.

This sequence joins TRBV11-3 and TRBJ2-1; 9 bases fit TRBD2. The germline V gene has CDR1 SGHNT and CDR2 YENEEA. V lost 5 bases, J lost 7 bases, and 6 bases stayed unmatched. The CDR3 extends over 14 amino acids. In DNA, the CDR3 is TGTGCCAGCAGCCAAGGTCTAGCGGGAAATGAGCAGTTCTTC. Its protein is CASSQGLAGNEQFF.

The count of this clone is one. A junction end diverges from the germline sequence, so it may reflect a read error. The chain carries TRBV7-7 and TRBJ2-3, with 8 positions matching TRBD1. Germline CDR1 reads SSHAT; CDR2 reads FNYEAQ (reference sequence). The CDR3 totals 15 residues. The CDR3 DNA reads TGTGCTAGCAGCTTAGGCCCCGCCGCAGGGGGCGCACAGTATTTT. It is translated as CASSLGPAAGGAQYF.

The chain combines TRBV6-2 or TRBV6-3 with TRBJ2-2; 10 bases are a match to TRBD2. CDR3 length: 18 amino acids. Germline-derived CDR1 and CDR2 are MNHEY and SVGEGT. The V and J ends lost 8 bases and 0 bases, in that order; junction bases with no gene match: 12. This CDR3 is CASGRSLAGATNTGELFF. CDR3 in DNA: TGTGCCAGCGGCCGATCCCTAGCGGGAGCCACGAACACCGGGGAGCTGTTTTTT.

Only a few counts were recorded for this clone. The J gene is TRBJ1-2, the V gene TRBV13; the match to TRBD1 covers 10 bases. With 5 bases clipped from V and 5 bases from J, the junction kept 11 bases outside the gene matches. This CDR3 spans 16 amino acids. Per germline, CDR1 PRHDT and CDR2 FYEKMQ (reference sequence). The chain's CDR3 is CASSPTGTGVGYGYTF. The CDR3 coding sequence is TGTGCCAGCAGCCCGACCGGGACAGGGGTCGGGTATGGCTACACCTTC.

J is TRBJ2-2 and V is TRBV9; 8 bases line up with TRBD2. J was trimmed by 8 bases and V by 4 bases; bases with no gene match: 7. The CDR3 sequence is 14 residues long. The germline V gene has CDR1 SGDLS and CDR2 YYNGEE. For the CDR3, the DNA is TGTGCCAGCAGCCCCCGGACGGGAGGGGGGGAGCTGTTTTTT. Amino acid sequence: CASSPRTGGGELFF.

The genes are TRBV7-6 and TRBJ2-5; 7 nucleotides align to TRBD2. The CDR3 runs 17 residues. V shed 5 bases and J 4 bases; nucleotides not matched to a gene: 16. Germline V gene sequence: CDR1 SGHVS, CDR2 FNYEAQ. The CDR3 DNA is TGTGCCAGCAGCAGTCTGGTGGGCGGGAGTGGGGTAGAGACCCAGTACTTC. Its translation is CASSSLVGGSGVETQYF. Looking up the rest from reference TRBV7-6 and TRBJ2-5 gives the full variable domain: GAGVSQSPRYKVTKRGQDVALRCDPISGHVSLYWYRQALGQGPEFLTYFNYEAQQDKSGLPNDRFSAERPEGSISTLTIQRTEQRDSAMYRCASSSLVGGSGVETQYFGPGTRLLVL.

The chain uses TRBV6-4 and TRBJ2-1; 9 bases map to TRBD2. Trimming removed 4 bases from V and 2 bases from J; junction bases left unmatched: 6. This CDR3 contains 16 residues. Germline lookup yields CDR1 MRHNA and CDR2 SNTAGT. The CDR3 DNA reads TGTGCCAGCAGTGTCAATCTAGCGGGACCCTACAATGAGCAGTTCTTC. The encoded protein is CASSVNLAGPYNEQFF.

This chain joins TRBV11-3 and TRBJ2-5; 9 bases map to TRBD2. Trimming removed 0 bases from V and 4 bases from J; junction bases left unmatched: 15. The CDR3 spans 19 residues. The germline V gene has CDR1 SGHNT and CDR2 YENEEA. The CDR3 DNA sequence: TGTGCCAGCAGCTTAGAAGGAGGAGGGCTAGCGGGATTTAGAGAGACCCAGTACTTC. Protein product: CASSLEGGGLAGFRETQYF.

V usage is TRBV12-3 or TRBV12-4 and J usage is TRBJ2-1; 11 bases align to TRBD2. The CDR3 is made up of 11 amino acids. Trimming took 6 bases from V and 14 from J; bases not matched to a gene: 3. CDR3 in amino acids: CASRSGLAEFF. CDR3 DNA: TGTGCCAGCAGGTCGGGACTAGCGGAGTTCTTC.

The chain is built from TRBV12-3 or TRBV12-4 and TRBJ1-6; no reliable D call. The CDR3 covers 13 residues. Between the trimmed V and J ends, which lost 5 bases and 11 bases, there was a span of 13 bases. The DNA of the CDR3 is TGTGCCAGCAGTAAGGAGGGTAAGGCACCCCTCCACTTT. It yields the protein CASSKEGKAPLHF.

The J gene is TRBJ2-3, the V gene TRBV9, with D perhaps TRBD2 (5 bases). Germline V lookup: CDR1 SGDLS, CDR2 YYNGEE. The CDR3 has 14 amino acids. The V and J ends lost 4 bases and 4 bases respectively, with 13 bases between them. The CDR3 sequence is CASSLPGFSDTQYF. The CDR3 nucleotides are TGTGCCAGCAGCCTGCCGGGATTTTCAGATACGCAGTATTTT.

The chain has TRBV5-1 and TRBJ2-6, with 12 nucleotides matching TRBD1. This CDR3 has 18 residues. Trimming removed 1 base from V and 2 bases from J; junction bases left unmatched: 4. Germline loops: CDR1 SGHRS, CDR2 YFSETQ. The CDR3 protein is CASSLIGTGGAGANVLTF. The CDR3 bases are TGCGCCAGCAGCTTGATTGGGACAGGGGGCGCTGGGGCCAACGTCCTGACTTTC.

This clone was counted once. The V gene is TRBV28, the J gene TRBJ2-2; TRBD1 agrees at 10 bases. CDR3 size: 17 residues. The junction had 9 bases not matched to a gene; V was cut back by 5 bases and J by 3 bases. CDR1 is MDHEN, CDR2 SYDVKM, per germline. The CDR3 spells CASSLPGTGADTGELFF. The CDR3 DNA is TGTGCCAGCAGTCTCCCCGGGACAGGGGCTGACACCGGGGAGCTGTTTTTT. The full variable domain, its missing parts supplied by reference TRBV28 and TRBJ2-2, is DVKVTQSSRYLVKRTGEKVFLECVQDMDHENMFWYRQDPGLGLRLIYFSYDVKMKEKGDIPEGYSVSREKKERFSLILESASTNQTSMYLCASSLPGTGADTGELFFGEGSRLTVL.

The rearrangement joins TRBV6-5 to TRBJ2-7, with 7 bases identical to TRBD2. V lost 7 bases to trimming and J lost 0 bases; unmatched junction nucleotides: 9. The germline gives CDR1 MNHEY, CDR2 SVGAGI. This CDR3 spans 15 amino acids. This CDR3 is CASTPSGISSYEQYF. The CDR3 DNA follows: TGTGCCAGCACCCCAAGCGGGATTAGCTCCTACGAGCAGTACTTC.

In the case of this clone: A read error may produce the germline difference seen at one junction end. CDR3: CASSLGGGSGELFF. The CDR3 nucleotides are TGTGCTAGCAGCTTAGGCGGGGGGTCCGGGGAGCTGTTTTTT. The J gene is TRBJ2-2, the V gene TRBV7-7; 8 nucleotides match TRBD2. Germline CDR1 is SSHAT and CDR2 is FNYEAQ (reference sequence). This CDR3 is 14 amino acids long.